These 17 T cell receptor beta chains were all obtained from the same sample, sequenced in a study of neurological immune-mediated disorders (dated by TCRdb to about 2019). Reading the label with the study, this specimen's time point is: longitudinal time-point 3. Library preparation employed 5' RACE. The reads were generated on an Illumina HiSeq 2500. TCRdb trimmed the raw reads at Q25, called clones with MiXCR and kept productive beta chains. For every CDR3 protein sequence, its rows merge into one entry that carries the most common genes and DNA. This sample holds approximately 84,000 distinct CDR3 sequences; roughly 4.3% were observed only once. The top ten clones comprise approximately 5.7% of the sample. The material sequenced was PBMCs. These TCRs come from a woman aged 60-75 years with multiple sclerosis.

This clonotype was seen ten or more times. Here the CDR3 reads CSARELAGAWDTQYF. The DNA for the CDR3 is TGCAGTGCTAGAGAACTAGCGGGGGCTTGGGATACGCAGTATTTT. The chain is built from TRBV20-1 and TRBJ2-3, with 11 nucleotides matching TRBD2. Trimming removed 0 bases from V and 6 bases from J; junction bases left unmatched: 5. Germline loops: CDR1 DFQATT, CDR2 SNEGSKA (reference sequence). The CDR3 is 15 amino acids.

Ten or more counts support this clonotype. The chain has TRBV20-1 and TRBJ1-5, with D maybe TRBD1 (5 bases). CDR1 is DFQATT and CDR2 is SNEGSKA in the germline V gene (reference sequence). Trimming shortened V by 6 bases and J by 1 base, and 16 bases separated the two germline ends. The CDR3 extends over 15 amino acids. The CDR3 sequence: CSARGGTDSNQPQHF. CDR3 DNA: TGCAGTGCCCGTGGGGGGACGGACAGCAATCAGCCCCAGCATTTT.

At least ten counts were recorded for this clonotype. This chain uses TRBV20-1 with TRBJ1-6, with D uncertain. The germline V gene encodes CDR1 DFQATT and CDR2 SNEGSKA (reference sequence). Trimming cost V 6 bases and J 13 bases, with 13 bases left between them. The CDR3 spans 11 residues. CDR3 sequence reads: CSAPVSKPLHF. Here the CDR3 DNA reads TGCAGTGCCCCCGTATCGAAGCCCCTCCACTTT.

This clonotype came up many times. V is TRBV3-1 and J is TRBJ2-1, with D unclear. Germline-derived CDR1 and CDR2 are LGHDT and YNNKEL (reference sequence). The CDR3 runs to 14 residues. Trimming removed 1 base at V and 3 bases at J, with 7 bases between. The CDR3 DNA is TGTGCCAGCAGCCAAGTTTGGAGCTACAATGAGCAGTTCTTC. Its protein is CASSQVWSYNEQFF.

In its sample, this clonotype was seen many times. The chain recombines TRBV29-1 with TRBJ1-1; D is perhaps TRBD1 (6 bases). The CDR3 length is 13 residues. Germline V gives CDR1 SQVTM, CDR2 ANQGSEA. Here the CDR3 DNA reads TGCCAGGGGTCTTGGGGCCAGAACACTGAAGCTTTCTTT. It codes for CQGSWGQNTEAFF.

The table lists this clonotype with many counts. CDR3 loop: CASRAGQGKNTEAFF. CDR3 in DNA: TGTGCCAGCAGGGCCGGACAGGGAAAGAACACTGAAGCTTTCTTT. The rearrangement joins TRBV7-9 to TRBJ1-1; 8 nucleotides match TRBD1. This CDR3 has 15 residues. The V segment lost 6 bases and the J segment 1 base; nucleotides outside the gene matches: 7. Germline-derived CDR1 and CDR2 are SEHNR and FQNEAQ (reference sequence).

This clonotype was counted at least ten times. V and J are TRBV9 and TRBJ2-2, with 8 bases fitting TRBD2. Losses at the gene ends were 3 bases for V and 7 bases for J; bases not matched to a gene: 8. Looked up from germline, CDR1 is SGDLS and CDR2 is YYNGEE. The CDR3 spans 15 residues. CDR3 sequence: CASSERGGPGGELFF. CDR3 nucleotide sequence: TGTGCCAGCAGCGAACGGGGGGGCCCTGGCGGGGAGCTGTTTTTT.

Comments on this clonotype: A much bigger clone sits one base away, suggesting this may be a read error. The chain links TRBV6-5 to TRBJ2-7; perhaps D is TRBD1 or TRBD2 (5 bases each). Germline V gene data show CDR1 as MNHEY and CDR2 as SVGAGI. The CDR3 loop spans 14 amino acids. The V end lost 7 bases, the J end lost 2 bases, and 15 bases lay between the germline ends. CDR3 in amino acids: CASTSGTSPYEQYF. CDR3 coding DNA: TGTGCCAGCACCTCCGGGACGTCGCCCTACGAGCAGTACTTC.

This clonotype was seen at least ten times. The rearrangement uses TRBV9 and TRBJ1-2; 8 bases fit TRBD1. V shed 2 bases, J shed 0 bases, and the junction held 3 bases outside the gene matches. This CDR3 is 15 amino acids long. Germline V gene sequence: CDR1 SGDLS, CDR2 YYNGEE. The CDR3 bases are TGTGCCAGCAGCGTCGTGACAGGGGCTAACTATGGCTACACCTTC. Protein sequence: CASSVVTGANYGYTF.

This clonotype occurred many times. The chain carries TRBV6-5 and TRBJ2-7; 7 bases are shared with TRBD1. This CDR3 is 14 amino acids long. J gave up 0 bases and V 6 bases, and 5 bases lay outside the gene matches. Germline values: CDR1 MNHEY, CDR2 SVGAGI. CDR3 region: CASSRPGGSYEQYF. The CDR3 DNA reads TGTGCCAGCAGCCGCCCAGGGGGCTCCTACGAGCAGTACTTC.

This clonotype was counted at least ten times. The V call is TRBV6-2 or TRBV6-3, the J call TRBJ2-3; 9 nucleotides line up with TRBD2. In germline, CDR1 is MNHEY, CDR2 SVGEGT. V was clipped by 2 bases and J by 5 bases; unmatched bases: 11. The CDR3 is 17 residues long. The CDR3, as DNA: TGTGCCAGCAGTTACGTCGCTCGGCGGGGGGGCGAAGATACGCAGTATTTT. Translating it yields CASSYVARRGGEDTQYF.

This clonotype appeared many times. The V call is TRBV5-1, the J call TRBJ2-3, with D unresolved. CDR1 and CDR2 from the germline V gene are SGHRS and YFSETQ. V lost 0 bases to trimming and J lost 11 bases, with 13 bases between them. The CDR3 runs 13 residues. The CDR3 DNA reads as TGCGCCAGCAGCTTGGACCTTGGCGCGCAGCAGTATTTT. Protein sequence: CASSLDLGAQQYF. The whole variable domain, filled in from reference TRBV5-1 and TRBJ2-3, reads KAGVTQTPRYLIKTRGQQVTLSCSPISGHRSVSWYQQTPGQGLQFLFEYFSETQRNKGNFPGRFSGRQFSNSRSEMNVSTLELGDSALYLCASSLDLGAQQYFGPGTRLTVL.

This clonotype was observed at least ten times. The J gene is TRBJ2-2, the V gene TRBV3-1, with unresolved D. V was cut by 0 bases and J by 1 base, with 6 bases left in between. CDR3 length equals 15 residues. The germline gives CDR1 LGHDT, CDR2 YNNKEL (reference sequence). In DNA, the CDR3 is TGTGCCAGCAGCCAAGACGGGCTGAACACCGGGGAGCTGTTTTTT. The encoded protein is CASSQDGLNTGELFF.

This clonotype was detected many times. The rearrangement links TRBV20-1 to TRBJ2-7; possible D gene TRBD1, 5 bases. The germline V and J ends were trimmed by 5 bases and 9 bases, with 14 bases remaining between them. The CDR3 is made up of 11 amino acids. Germline CDR1 reads DFQATT; CDR2 reads SNEGSKA (reference sequence). CDR3 sequence reads: CSAGAGPTQYF. CDR3 nucleotides: TGCAGTGCTGGGGCTGGGCCGACGCAGTACTTC.

This clonotype appeared many times. This rearrangement joins TRBV5-1 to TRBJ1-2; perhaps TRBD1 as D (5 bases). Germline-derived CDR1 and CDR2 are SGHRS and YFSETQ. The CDR3 consists of 14 residues. V was pared by 4 bases and J by 1 base, with 11 bases between. CDR3 nucleotide sequence: TGCGCCAGCAGCCCCGGCGACAGTAACTATGGCTACACCTTC. This translates into CASSPGDSNYGYTF.

The rearrangement links TRBV7-6 to TRBJ2-2, with D uncertain. CDR1 is SGHVS and CDR2 is FNYEAQ in the germline V gene. V shed 4 bases and J shed 9 bases, with 9 bases lying between them. This CDR3 is built from 12 residues. The CDR3 DNA reads as TGTGCCAGCAGCTCGGGCCCCAGGGAGCTGTTTTTT. Translated: CASSSGPRELFF.

In its sample, this clonotype was seen many times. The chain combines TRBV7-8 with TRBJ2-3; D gene ambiguous. There are 14 residues in the CDR3. Germline values: CDR1 SGHVS, CDR2 FQNEAQ. V lost 2 bases and J 0 bases, leaving 6 bases between the germline ends. This chain's CDR3 is CASSLPQSTDTQYF. CDR3 DNA sequence: TGTGCCAGCAGCTTACCTCAGAGCACAGATACGCAGTATTTT. Variable domain in full (rest from reference TRBV7-8 and TRBJ2-3): GAGVSQSPRYKVAKRGQDVALRCDPISGHVSLFWYQQALGQGPEFLTYFQNEAQLDKSGLPSDRFFAERPEGSVSTLKIQRTQQEDSAVYLCASSLPQSTDTQYFGPGTRLTVL.